These 31 T cell receptor beta chains were all obtained from the same sample, sequenced in a study of OX40 agonist ivuxolimab in advanced cancers. Assay: immunoSEQ multiplex PCR; the TCRdb copy retains only in-frame clones and omits some. The sample contains roughly 20,000 clones, 70% to 90% of which appear only once. Sequencing was performed on CD4+ or CD8+ T cells sorted from blood, taken in a trial of the OX40 agonist ivuxolimab. Source of these receptors: an adult with an advanced solid tumor such as melanoma, head and neck, liver or kidney cancer.

The chain uses TRBV27 and TRBJ2-1; 10 positions agree with TRBD1. The V segment lost 6 bases and the J segment 9 bases; nucleotides outside the gene matches: 14. The CDR3 loop spans 16 amino acids. Germline CDR1 and CDR2: MNHEY and SMNVEV (reference sequence). The CDR3 DNA reads as TGTGCCAGCAGCCGTCCCCTGGGGACAGGGGTTCTTGAGCAGTTCTTC. This codes for CASSRPLGTGVLEQFF.

V is TRBV5-1 and J is TRBJ2-5, with TRBD1 identical over 10 bases. The germline V gene has CDR1 SGHRS and CDR2 YFSETQ. This CDR3 contains 14 residues. V was clipped by 3 bases and J by 3 bases; unmatched bases: 2. The CDR3 here is CASSSGQGKETQYF. In nucleotides, the CDR3 is TGCGCCAGCAGCTCGGGACAGGGGAAAGAGACCCAGTACTTC.

The chain links TRBV5-8 to TRBJ2-7, with 11 bases lining up with TRBD1. In germline, CDR1 is SGHTS, CDR2 YDEGEE. The CDR3 contains 15 residues. V dropped 6 bases and J dropped 3; count of bases not matched to a gene: 8. The CDR3 spells CASTHWTGGNYEQYF. The CDR3 nucleotides are TGTGCCAGCACCCACTGGACAGGGGGCAACTACGAGCAGTACTTC. The full variable domain, in which reference TRBV5-8 and TRBJ2-7 provide the parts outside the CDR3, is EAGVTQSPTHLIKTRGQQATLRCSPISGHTSVYWYQQALGLGLQFLLWYDEGEERNRGNFPPRFSGRQFPNYSSELNVNALELEDSALYLCASTHWTGGNYEQYFGPGTRLTVT.

The V and J genes are TRBV9 and TRBJ2-1, with 15 positions matching TRBD2. The CDR3 is 18 amino acids. Trimming removed 3 bases from V and 8 bases from J; junction bases left unmatched: 12. From germline, CDR1 is SGDLS and CDR2 YYNGEE. The DNA of the CDR3 is TGTGCCAGCAGCGCCTACTCGGGACTAGCGGGAGGCAATGATGAGCAGTTCTTC. Amino acid sequence: CASSAYSGLAGGNDEQFF.

This chain connects TRBV4-1 to TRBJ1-1; D is undetermined. Germline lookup yields CDR1 MGHRA and CDR2 YSYEKL. This CDR3 is 14 amino acids long. V was pared by 3 bases and J by 6 bases, with 14 bases between. CDR3 amino acids: CASSHGHTESEAFF. In nucleotides, the CDR3 is TGCGCCAGCAGCCATGGGCACACGGAATCTGAAGCTTTCTTT.

This sequence joins TRBV10-2 and TRBJ2-7; 7 nucleotides agree with TRBD2. The CDR3 extends over 13 amino acids. The V gene end was trimmed by 3 bases and the J gene end by 3 bases; junction bases not matched to a gene: 2. Germline values: CDR1 WSHSY, CDR2 SAAADI. Here the CDR3 reads CASSEASGYEQYF. CDR3 in DNA: TGCGCCAGCAGTGAAGCTAGCGGCTACGAGCAGTACTTC.

The chain couples TRBV27 to TRBJ2-1, with 9 bases lining up with TRBD2. Germline loops: CDR1 MNHEY, CDR2 SMNVEV (reference sequence). The CDR3 length is 13 residues. J was trimmed by 15 bases and V by 1 base; bases with no gene match: 7. CDR3 residues: CASSLFGGREMFF. The CDR3 DNA sequence: TGTGCCAGCAGTTTATTTGGCGGGAGGGAAATGTTCTTC.

This clone was seen only once. The chain carries TRBV7-9 and TRBJ1-2, with a weak D call TRBD1 (6 bases). The CDR3 is 14 amino acids. Germline CDR1 reads SEHNR; CDR2 reads FQNEAQ (reference sequence). The ends were cut back, 5 bases at V and 4 bases at J, with 14 bases in the middle. In DNA form, the CDR3 reads TGTGCCAGCAGCCTACAGGGAAGTATCTATGGCTACACCTTC. Its protein is CASSLQGSIYGYTF.

The rearrangement joins TRBV21-1 to TRBJ1-5. TRBV21-1 is a pseudogene locus. The CDR3 extends over 15 amino acids. This CDR3 is CASSKEGGSNQPQHF. The CDR3 DNA follows: TGTGCCAGCAGCAAAGAGGGGGGCAGCAATCAGCCCCAGCATTTT.

This clone was recorded a few times. V gene TRBV28 combines with J gene TRBJ2-3, with 7 bases identical to TRBD2. CDR3 length equals 15 residues. The V and J ends lost 1 base and 1 base, in that order; junction bases with no gene match: 2. Germline loops: CDR1 MDHEN, CDR2 SYDVKM. The CDR3 region is CASSLYREGTDTQYF. In DNA form, the CDR3 reads TGTGCCAGCAGTTTATACCGGGAGGGCACAGATACGCAGTATTTT.

The V call is TRBV15, the J call TRBJ2-2, with a possible D match to TRBD1 (5 bases). CDR1 is LNHNV, CDR2 YYDKDF, per germline (reference sequence). The CDR3 consists of 12 residues. The V gene lost 8 bases and the J gene lost 6 bases, with 10 bases spanning the gap. The CDR3 DNA follows: TGTGCCACCGCCAGGGTTGCCGGGGAGCTGTTTTTT. This encodes CATARVAGELFF.

The rearrangement uses TRBV5-1 and TRBJ2-2, with TRBD1 identical over 8 bases. The CDR3 contains 16 residues. The V segment lost 0 bases and the J segment 5 bases; nucleotides outside the gene matches: 6. Germline lookup yields CDR1 SGHRS and CDR2 YFSETQ. As DNA, the CDR3 is TGCGCCAGCAGCTTGGCGGACAGGGTCCGGACCGGGGAGCTGTTTTTT. This sequence encodes CASSLADRVRTGELFF.

The rearrangement uses TRBV7-2 and TRBJ2-1; D gene ambiguous. Trimming removed 2 bases at V and 5 bases at J, with 10 bases between. The CDR3 covers 14 residues. Germline V CDR1 and CDR2: SGHTA, FQGNSA. CDR3 sequence: CASSLLLANNEQFF. Written as DNA, the CDR3 is TGTGCCAGCAGCTTACTACTGGCCAACAATGAGCAGTTCTTC.

V usage is TRBV25-1 and J usage is TRBJ2-1; 12 nucleotides match TRBD2. The V gene's germline CDR1 is MGHDK and CDR2 SYGVNS. The CDR3 is made up of 17 amino acids. V lost 1 base, J lost 9 bases, and 10 bases stayed unmatched. Here the CDR3 reads CASSESLTSGRWGEQFF. In DNA, the CDR3 is TGTGCCAGCAGTGAATCCCTCACTAGCGGGAGGTGGGGTGAGCAGTTCTTC.

This clone came up once. The chain employs TRBV19 and TRBJ2-5, with D unclear. V was shortened by 5 bases and J by 0 bases, with 7 bases between the two germline ends. The CDR3 is 13 amino acids. Germline V gene sequence: CDR1 LNHDA, CDR2 SQIVND (reference sequence). The CDR3 here is CASSPRNQETQYF. DNA for the CDR3: TGTGCCAGTAGTCCCCGCAACCAAGAGACCCAGTACTTC.

CDR3 coding DNA: TGTGCCAGCAGTGAAGGAAGGGATACGCAGTATTTT. This codes for CASSEGRDTQYF. This chain links TRBV2 with TRBJ2-3; D is unresolved. This CDR3 has 12 residues. Germline CDR1 reads SNHLY; CDR2 reads FYNNEI. Trimming removed 1 base from V and 6 bases from J, with 5 bases in between.

V usage is TRBV7-9 and J usage is TRBJ2-7; D is ambiguous. The CDR3 runs 13 residues. Trimming stripped 1 base from V and 5 bases from J, with 9 bases between. CDR1 and CDR2 (germline): SEHNR, FQNEAQ (reference sequence). This CDR3 reads CASSLVLQNEQYF. The CDR3, as DNA: TGTGCCAGCAGCTTAGTTCTCCAGAACGAGCAGTACTTC. Together with reference TRBV7-9 and TRBJ2-7, the CDR3 gives the full variable domain: DTGVSQNPRHKITKRGQNVTFRCDPISEHNRLYWYRQTLGQGPEFLTYFQNEAQLEKSRLLSDRFSAERPKGSFSTLEIQRTEQGDSAMYLCASSLVLQNEQYFGPGTRLTVT.

The chain is built from TRBV9 and TRBJ1-2; TRBD1 might be the D (5 bases). The V end was cut by 0 bases, the J end by 4 bases, with 22 bases between. Germline V gene sequence: CDR1 SGDLS, CDR2 YYNGEE. This CDR3 is built from 18 residues. The CDR3 region is CASSVALGREGLGYGYTF. Here the CDR3 DNA reads TGTGCCAGCAGCGTAGCGTTAGGCAGGGAAGGCTTGGGCTATGGCTACACCTTC.

The chain joins TRBV5-4 to TRBJ1-2; the D gene is possibly TRBD1 (5 bases). Germline lookup yields CDR1 SGHNT and CDR2 YYREEE (reference sequence). CDR3 length: 16 residues. V lost 4 bases and J lost 4, with 20 bases in between. This CDR3 reads CASSHPGGLVVYGYTF. The CDR3 coding sequence is TGTGCCAGCAGCCACCCCGGGGGGTTAGTTGTCTATGGCTACACCTTC.

The gene calls are TRBV4-1 and TRBJ2-7; D is possibly TRBD2 (6 bases). Looked up from germline, CDR1 is MGHRA and CDR2 is YSYEKL. The CDR3 is 13 amino acids. Trimming pared 1 base from V and 3 bases from J, leaving 7 bases between. The CDR3 spells CASSQAGDYEQYF. CDR3 nucleotides: TGCGCCAGCAGCCAAGCGGGGGACTACGAGCAGTACTTC.

The CDR3 DNA follows: TGCGCCAGCCGGGGCGCGAAGGGAAACACCGGGGAGCTGTTTTTT. Protein product: CASRGAKGNTGELFF. V usage is TRBV5-1 and J usage is TRBJ2-2; D is tentatively TRBD1 or TRBD2 (5 bases each). Trimming pared 7 bases from V and 2 bases from J, leaving 15 bases between. Germline V gene data show CDR1 as SGHRS and CDR2 as YFSETQ. The CDR3 contains 15 residues.

The CDR3 loop reads CASSITGAYEQYF. The CDR3 DNA sequence: TGTGCCAGCAGTATAACGGGAGCCTACGAGCAGTACTTC. The rearrangement uses TRBV6-5 and TRBJ2-7; tentative D call: TRBD2 (6 bases). V gave up 5 bases and J gave up 2 bases, with 10 bases separating them. The CDR3 has 13 amino acids. Germline-derived CDR1 and CDR2 are MNHEY and SVGAGI.

V is TRBV7-8 and J is TRBJ2-7, with a tentative D call TRBD1 (6 bases). The CDR3 totals 14 residues. Trimming took 5 bases from V and 4 from J, leaving 15 bases between them. The germline V gene has CDR1 SGHVS and CDR2 FQNEAQ. The CDR3 here is CASSPFGQQYEQYF. CDR3 nucleotide sequence: TGTGCCAGCAGCCCTTTCGGACAGCAGTACGAGCAGTACTTC.

V usage is TRBV10-2 and J usage is TRBJ1-2; D not certain. The V gene lost 1 base and the J gene lost 4 bases, with 13 bases spanning the gap. This CDR3 comprises 15 residues. Per germline, CDR1 WSHSY and CDR2 SAAADI. In DNA form, the CDR3 reads TGCGCCAGCAGTGAGTATGAAGGGTACGGCTATGGCTACACCTTC. It is translated as CASSEYEGYGYGYTF.

The V call is TRBV30, the J call TRBJ1-4, with D possibly TRBD1 on 6 matching bases. The CDR3 spans 13 residues. Trimming took off 1 base at V and 6 bases at J, with 9 bases between the two ends. From germline, CDR1 is GTSNPN and CDR2 SVGIG (reference sequence). The CDR3 region is CAWSGQVHEKLFF. The DNA for the CDR3 is TGTGCCTGGAGTGGACAGGTCCATGAAAAACTGTTTTTT.

V usage is TRBV11-2 and J usage is TRBJ2-7, with 15 bases identical to TRBD2. The CDR3 runs 14 residues. In germline, CDR1 is SGHAT, CDR2 FQNNGV. V was clipped by 5 bases and J by 6 bases; unmatched bases: 2. The CDR3 nucleotides are TGTGCCAGCAGCACGGGACTAGCGGGAGGCGAGCAGTACTTC. This codes for CASSTGLAGGEQYF.

This rearrangement joins TRBV29-1 to TRBJ2-1; 9 positions match TRBD1. Germline V gene data show CDR1 as SQVTM and CDR2 as ANQGSEA. V gave up 7 bases and J gave up 6 bases; unmatched junction bases: 1. CDR3 size: 11 residues. The CDR3 here is CSAGQGNEQFF. The CDR3 region has the DNA TGCAGCGCGGGACAGGGCAATGAGCAGTTCTTC.

This chain uses TRBV6-6 with TRBJ2-7; 10 bases are shared with TRBD1. This CDR3 spans 14 amino acids. The germline CDR1 and CDR2 sequences are MNHNY and SVGAGI (reference sequence). The V and J ends lost 4 bases and 7 bases, in that order; junction bases with no gene match: 7. The CDR3 here is CASSFGDRGWEQYF. The CDR3 coding sequence is TGTGCCAGCAGTTTTGGGGACAGGGGTTGGGAGCAGTACTTC.

CDR3 in amino acids: CASSSAGSGDTQYF. For the CDR3, the DNA is TGTGCCAGCAGTTCCGCCGGGAGTGGTGATACGCAGTATTTT. V and J are TRBV6-5 and TRBJ2-3, with D possibly being TRBD2 (6 bases). V lost 4 bases and J lost 6, with 14 bases in between. CDR1 and CDR2 from the germline V gene are MNHEY and SVGAGI. The CDR3 spans 14 residues.

The chain couples TRBV10-1 to TRBJ2-2; the match to TRBD1 covers 8 bases. The CDR3 covers 15 residues. J lost 0 bases, V lost 8 bases, and 5 bases had no gene match. Per the germline V gene, CDR1 is WNHNN and CDR2 is SYGVQD (reference sequence). CDR3 nucleotide sequence: TGCGCCAGCGGACAGGGACGGGCGAACACCGGGGAGCTGTTTTTT. Protein product: CASGQGRANTGELFF.

The chain combines TRBV9 with TRBJ1-1; D possibly corresponds to TRBD1 (5 bases). The V gene lost 2 bases and the J gene lost 2 bases, with 7 bases spanning the gap. The V gene's germline CDR1 is SGDLS and CDR2 YYNGEE. This CDR3 is 13 amino acids long. The CDR3 region has the DNA TGTGCCAGCAGCGTGGGGGACAACACTGAAGCTTTCTTT. Translating it yields CASSVGDNTEAFF.